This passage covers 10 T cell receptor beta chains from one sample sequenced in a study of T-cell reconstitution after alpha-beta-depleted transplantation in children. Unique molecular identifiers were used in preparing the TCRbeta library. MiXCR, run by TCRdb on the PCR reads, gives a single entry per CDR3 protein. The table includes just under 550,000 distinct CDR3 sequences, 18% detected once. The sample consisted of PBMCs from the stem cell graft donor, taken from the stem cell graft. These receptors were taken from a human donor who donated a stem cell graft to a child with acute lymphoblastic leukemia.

CDR3 coding DNA: TGTGCCAGCAGCTTAGGGGACGGGAGAAGAAATGAGCAGTTCTTC. This codes for CASSLGDGRRNEQFF. The chain recombines TRBV7-9 with TRBJ2-1; D may be TRBD2 (6 bases). V lost 1 base and J lost 7, with 14 bases in between. Germline-derived CDR1 and CDR2 are SEHNR and FQNEAQ (reference sequence). The CDR3 sequence is 15 residues long.

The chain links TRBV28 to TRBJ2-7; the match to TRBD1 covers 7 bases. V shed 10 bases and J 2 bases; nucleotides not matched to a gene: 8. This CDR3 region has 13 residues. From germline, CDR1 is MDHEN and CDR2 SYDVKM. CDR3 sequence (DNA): TGTGCCATCAAGGGGGCGATTCCCTACGAGCAGTACTTC. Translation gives CAIKGAIPYEQYF. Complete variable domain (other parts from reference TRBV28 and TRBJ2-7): DVKVTQSSRYLVKRTGEKVFLECVQDMDHENMFWYRQDPGLGLRLIYFSYDVKMKEKGDIPEGYSVSREKKERFSLILESASTNQTSMYLCAIKGAIPYEQYFGPGTRLTVT.

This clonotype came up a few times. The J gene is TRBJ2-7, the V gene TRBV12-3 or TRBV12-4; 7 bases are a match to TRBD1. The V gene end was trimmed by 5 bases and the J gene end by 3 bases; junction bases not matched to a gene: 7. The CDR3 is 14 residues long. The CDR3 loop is CASSRQGANYEQYF. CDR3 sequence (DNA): TGTGCCAGCAGTCGACAGGGAGCGAACTACGAGCAGTACTTC.

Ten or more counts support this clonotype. DNA for the CDR3: TGTGCCAGCAGCGTCGGGGGTAACTATGGCTACACCTTC. The encoded protein is CASSVGGNYGYTF. This chain links TRBV9 with TRBJ1-2; D perhaps matches TRBD1 (5 bases). The CDR3 has 13 residues. The V end was cut by 2 bases, the J end by 1 base, with 6 bases between. CDR1 and CDR2 (germline): SGDLS, YYNGEE.

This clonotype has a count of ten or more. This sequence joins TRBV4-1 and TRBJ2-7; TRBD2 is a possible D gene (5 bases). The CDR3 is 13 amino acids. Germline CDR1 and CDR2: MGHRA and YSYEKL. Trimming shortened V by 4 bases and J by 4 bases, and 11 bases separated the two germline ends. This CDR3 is CASSPGSGYEQYF. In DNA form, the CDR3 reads TGCGCCAGCAGCCCCGGTTCGGGATACGAGCAGTACTTC.

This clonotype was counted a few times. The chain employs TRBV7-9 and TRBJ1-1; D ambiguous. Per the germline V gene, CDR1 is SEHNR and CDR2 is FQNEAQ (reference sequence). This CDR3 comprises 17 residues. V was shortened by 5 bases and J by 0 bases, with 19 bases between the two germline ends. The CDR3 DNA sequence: TGTGCCAGCAGCCGTGGACTGCTCTCTATTATGAACACTGAAGCTTTCTTT. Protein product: CASSRGLLSIMNTEAFF.

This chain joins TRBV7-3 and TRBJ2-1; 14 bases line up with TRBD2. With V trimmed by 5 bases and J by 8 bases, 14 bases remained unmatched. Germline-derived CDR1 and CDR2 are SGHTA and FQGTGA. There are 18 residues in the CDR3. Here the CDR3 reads CASSPTGGTGLAGDEQFF. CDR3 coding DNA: TGTGCCAGCAGCCCCACCGGGGGGACGGGACTAGCGGGAGATGAGCAGTTCTTC.

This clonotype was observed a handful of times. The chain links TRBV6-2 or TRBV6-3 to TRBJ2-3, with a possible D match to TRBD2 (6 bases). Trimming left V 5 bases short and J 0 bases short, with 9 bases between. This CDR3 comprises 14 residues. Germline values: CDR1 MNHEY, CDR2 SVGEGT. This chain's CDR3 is CASSGSGSTDTQYF. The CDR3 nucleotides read TGTGCCAGCAGTGGCAGCGGGAGCACAGATACGCAGTATTTT.

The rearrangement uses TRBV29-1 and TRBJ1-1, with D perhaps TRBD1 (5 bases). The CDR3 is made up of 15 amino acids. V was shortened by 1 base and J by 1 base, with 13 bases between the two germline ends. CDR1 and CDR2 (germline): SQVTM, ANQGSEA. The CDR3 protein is CSVEGSDNRNTEAFF. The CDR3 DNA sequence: TGCAGCGTTGAAGGCTCGGACAATAGGAACACTGAAGCTTTCTTT.

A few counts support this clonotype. The CDR3 sequence: CASSLRVLAGGPTDTQYF. The DNA for the CDR3 is TGTGCCAGCAGCTTGCGCGTTCTAGCGGGAGGGCCGACAGATACGCAGTATTTT. V gene TRBV5-5 combines with J gene TRBJ2-3; 12 positions match TRBD2. Germline V gene lookup returns CDR1 SGHKS and CDR2 YYEKEE (reference sequence). The CDR3 consists of 18 residues. V gave up 1 base and J gave up 3 bases; unmatched junction bases: 9.